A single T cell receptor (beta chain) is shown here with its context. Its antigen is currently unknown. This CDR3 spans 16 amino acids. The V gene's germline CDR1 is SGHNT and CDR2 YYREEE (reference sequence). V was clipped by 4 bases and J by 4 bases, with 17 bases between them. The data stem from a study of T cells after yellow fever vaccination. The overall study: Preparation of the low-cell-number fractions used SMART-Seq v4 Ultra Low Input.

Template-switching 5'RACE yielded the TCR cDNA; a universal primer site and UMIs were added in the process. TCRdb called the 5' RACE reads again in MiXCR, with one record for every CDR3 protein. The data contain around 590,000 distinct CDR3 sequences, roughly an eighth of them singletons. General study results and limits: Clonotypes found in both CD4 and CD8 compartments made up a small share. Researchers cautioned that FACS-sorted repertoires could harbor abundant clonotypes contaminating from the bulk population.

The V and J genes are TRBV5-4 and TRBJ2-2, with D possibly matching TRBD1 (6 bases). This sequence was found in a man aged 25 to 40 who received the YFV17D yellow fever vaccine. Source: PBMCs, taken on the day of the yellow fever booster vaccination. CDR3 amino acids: CASSAVTGVTTGELFF. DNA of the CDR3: TGTGCCAGCAGCGCCGTGACAGGAGTTACCACCGGGGAGCTGTTTTTT.